These 21 T cell receptor beta chains share one sample of origin, sequenced in a study of blood T cell repertoires in COVID-19. Sequenced by immunoSEQ multiplex PCR; TCRdb stores in-frame clones only, minus some. The profile shows tens of thousands of clones, roughly 85% of them singletons. Specimen: peripheral blood. Receptors originate from a man aged 35 to 55 with acute or convalescent COVID-19.

The chain recombines TRBV25-1 with TRBJ1-4; D may be TRBD1 (5 bases). This CDR3 is 13 amino acids long. Trimming took 5 bases from V and 5 from J, leaving 9 bases between them. Germline CDR1 and CDR2: MGHDK and SYGVNS. DNA of the CDR3: TGTGCCAGCAGTCTACGGGGGAATGAAAAACTGTTTTTT. As protein: CASSLRGNEKLFF.

The chain has TRBV25-1 and TRBJ1-1; D perhaps matches TRBD1 (6 bases). The CDR3 runs 12 residues. CDR1 MGHDK and CDR2 SYGVNS come from the germline V gene. Trimming pared 4 bases from V and 8 bases from J, leaving 11 bases between. DNA for the CDR3: TGTGCCAGCAGTGGAACAGGGTTCGAAGCTTTCTTT. Protein: CASSGTGFEAFF. Using reference TRBV25-1 and TRBJ1-1 for the parts outside the CDR3, the full variable domain is EADIYQTPRYLVIGTGKKITLECSQTMGHDKMYWYQQDPGMELHLIHYSYGVNSTEKGDLSSESTVSRIRTEHFPLTLESARPSHTSQYLCASSGTGFEAFFGQGTRLTVV.

The rearrangement links TRBV24-1 to TRBJ1-2; D unresolved. Per the germline V gene, CDR1 is KGHDR and CDR2 is SFDVKD. Trimming took 0 bases from V and 7 from J, leaving 11 bases between them. The length of the CDR3 is 14 residues. The CDR3 loop reads CATSDLHGNGGYTF. CDR3 nucleotide sequence: TGTGCCACCAGTGATTTGCACGGGAACGGTGGCTACACCTTC.

This clone appeared a few times. The genes are TRBV27 and TRBJ1-3, with D maybe TRBD1 (6 bases). The CDR3 is 14 residues long. Germline assignment: CDR1 MNHEY and CDR2 SMNVEV (reference sequence). V was shortened by 5 bases and J by 2 bases, with 10 bases between the two germline ends. In DNA, the CDR3 is TGTGCCAGCAGTGCACAGGGTACTGGAAACACCATATATTTT. This encodes CASSAQGTGNTIYF.

The chain recombines TRBV5-1 with TRBJ1-2, with 7 bases aligning to TRBD1. This CDR3 has 13 residues. The V gene's germline CDR1 is SGHRS and CDR2 YFSETQ. With V trimmed by 4 bases and J by 2 bases, 2 bases remained unmatched. The CDR3 DNA is TGCGCCAGCAGCGAGACAGGGAACTATGGCTACACCTTC. Encoded protein: CASSETGNYGYTF.

The rearrangement links TRBV7-3 to TRBJ2-7; 9 positions agree with TRBD1. The junction had 14 bases not matched to a gene; V was cut back by 6 bases and J by 2 bases. The length of the CDR3 is 17 residues. The germline V gene has CDR1 SGHTA and CDR2 FQGTGA. The CDR3 coding sequence is TGTGCCAGCAGATTTATTAATGGGGACAGGGACCCCTACGAGCAGTACTTC. It translates to CASRFINGDRDPYEQYF.

The chain combines TRBV7-6 with TRBJ2-1; 8 positions agree with TRBD2. Losses at the gene ends were 2 bases for V and 0 bases for J; bases not matched to a gene: 3. This CDR3 is 16 amino acids long. Germline lookup yields CDR1 SGHVS and CDR2 FNYEAQ. CDR3 nucleotide sequence: TGTGCCAGCAGCTTAAGCAGCGGGGGCTCCTACAATGAGCAGTTCTTC. This encodes CASSLSSGGSYNEQFF.

V gene TRBV27 combines with J gene TRBJ2-2; D not certain. Per the germline V gene, CDR1 is MNHEY and CDR2 is SMNVEV (reference sequence). Deletions cut 0 bases from V and 2 bases from J, with 7 bases between. The CDR3 covers 15 residues. CDR3 in DNA: TGTGCCAGCAGTTTATCGTGGGCCAACACCGGGGAGCTGTTTTTT. Translated, it gives CASSLSWANTGELFF.

The DNA for the CDR3 is TGTGCCAGCAGTCCCCCGGGTAACTATGGCTACACCTTC. Protein: CASSPPGNYGYTF. This chain connects TRBV12-3 or TRBV12-4 to TRBJ1-2; D not certain. V lost 5 bases and J 1 base, leaving 8 bases between the germline ends. The length of the CDR3 is 13 residues.

V and J are TRBV4-1 and TRBJ1-2; perhaps TRBD1 as D (5 bases). The germline V and J ends were trimmed by 1 base and 5 bases, with 26 bases remaining between them. The CDR3 is 19 residues long. The germline gives CDR1 MGHRA, CDR2 YSYEKL. CDR3 sequence (DNA): TGCGCCAGCAGCCAAGCTCGGGCCATGGGCAGGGAAGGGATGTATGGCTACACCTTC. This translates into CASSQARAMGREGMYGYTF.

This chain connects TRBV2 to TRBJ1-2, with TRBD1 identical over 7 bases. CDR3 size: 15 residues. In germline, CDR1 is SNHLY, CDR2 FYNNEI. The V gene end was trimmed by 6 bases and the J gene end by 0 bases; junction bases not matched to a gene: 7. The DNA of the CDR3 is TGTGCCAGCAGGAGGGACAGAACTTCTAACTATGGCTACACCTTC. Translated, it gives CASRRDRTSNYGYTF.

This clone was seen only once. The V and J genes are TRBV5-4 and TRBJ1-1; D is unclear. V dropped 4 bases and J dropped 8 bases, with 18 bases sitting between them. The CDR3 totals 14 residues. Germline V CDR1 and CDR2: SGHNT, YYREEE (reference sequence). The CDR3 loop is CASSPEAGFSEAFF. The CDR3 bases are TGTGCCAGCAGCCCCGAGGCTGGGTTCAGCGAAGCTTTCTTT.

The rearrangement links TRBV11-3 to TRBJ2-7, with a tentative D call TRBD1 (6 bases). The germline V gene encodes CDR1 SGHNT and CDR2 YENEEA. The CDR3 runs 13 residues. The germline V and J ends were trimmed by 3 bases and 4 bases, with 10 bases remaining between them. The CDR3 DNA reads TGTGCCAGCAGCTTTTTAGGGGGTTACGAGCAGTACTTC. It encodes CASSFLGGYEQYF. Looking up the rest from reference TRBV11-3 and TRBJ2-7 gives the full variable domain: EAGVVQSPRYKIIEKKQPVAFWCNPISGHNTLYWYLQNLGQGPELLIRYENEEAVDDSQLPKDRFSAERLKGVDSTLKIQPAELGDSAVYLCASSFLGGYEQYFGPGTRLTVT.

V is TRBV29-1 and J is TRBJ2-5; D is perhaps TRBD1 (8 bases). Trimming took 7 bases from V and 3 from J, leaving 21 bases between them. Germline loops: CDR1 SQVTM, CDR2 ANQGSEA. The CDR3 totals 15 residues. The CDR3 here is CSAPGGQGREETQYF. CDR3 sequence (DNA): TGCAGCGCACCGGGAGGACAGGGAAGAGAAGAGACCCAGTACTTC.

This CDR3 is CASSLAGAGGNTQYF. DNA of the CDR3: TGTGCCAGCAGCTTGGCAGGAGCGGGGGGAAATACGCAGTATTTT. V usage is TRBV5-6 and J usage is TRBJ2-3, with 9 bases matching TRBD2. The CDR3 runs to 15 residues. Germline CDR1 and CDR2: SGHDT and YYEEEE. V shed 0 bases, J shed 7 bases, and the junction held 6 bases outside the gene matches.

V and J are TRBV18 and TRBJ2-7, with a weak D call TRBD2 (6 bases). The CDR3 loop spans 13 amino acids. Germline V gives CDR1 KGHSH, CDR2 LQKENI. V was cut by 4 bases and J by 5 bases, with 12 bases left in between. CDR3 protein: CASSLRGRDEQYF. In DNA form, the CDR3 reads TGTGCCAGCTCACTGCGGGGAAGGGACGAGCAGTACTTC.

This sequence joins TRBV19 and TRBJ2-5; D is unclear. The CDR3 consists of 14 residues. The germline V gene has CDR1 LNHDA and CDR2 SQIVND (reference sequence). V lost 4 bases and J 5 bases, leaving 14 bases between the germline ends. This CDR3 is CASSTTGSRETQYF. In DNA form, the CDR3 reads TGTGCCAGTAGTACCACCGGGTCGCGTGAGACCCAGTACTTC.

This clone was counted only a few times. The chain joins TRBV11-3 to TRBJ2-4, with 8 bases lining up with TRBD1. The ends lost 2 bases at V and 5 bases at J; junction bases unmatched: 8. The length of the CDR3 is 16 residues. Germline-derived CDR1 and CDR2 are SGHNT and YENEEA. CDR3 region: CASSLRQGKFQNIQYF. The CDR3 nucleotides are TGTGCCAGCAGCTTAAGACAGGGGAAATTCCAAAACATTCAGTACTTC.

The chain has TRBV7-3 and TRBJ2-3; D might be TRBD1 (7 bases). The germline V gene has CDR1 SGHTA and CDR2 FQGTGA. CDR3 length: 16 amino acids. The V end lost 5 bases, the J end lost 3 bases, and 18 bases lay between the germline ends. The CDR3 DNA reads as TGTGCCAGCAGCGAACGCAACAGGGGAGGTACAGATACGCAGTATTTT. Amino acids: CASSERNRGGTDTQYF.

This chain connects TRBV4-1 to TRBJ1-2; 9 nucleotides match TRBD1. Per the germline V gene, CDR1 is MGHRA and CDR2 is YSYEKL. This CDR3 is 15 amino acids long. J was trimmed by 7 bases and V by 0 bases; bases with no gene match: 6. CDR3 sequence (DNA): TGCGCCAGCAGCCAAGATCCTGGGACAGGGACTGGCTACACCTTC. Amino acid sequence: CASSQDPGTGTGYTF.

The chain joins TRBV19 to TRBJ2-2; unclear D gene. Germline lookup yields CDR1 LNHDA and CDR2 SQIVND (reference sequence). Deletions cut 7 bases from V and 1 base from J, with 10 bases between. The CDR3 covers 14 residues. The CDR3, as DNA: TGTGCCAGTAACCCTCAGGTGAACACCGGGGAGCTGTTTTTT. Translation gives CASNPQVNTGELFF.